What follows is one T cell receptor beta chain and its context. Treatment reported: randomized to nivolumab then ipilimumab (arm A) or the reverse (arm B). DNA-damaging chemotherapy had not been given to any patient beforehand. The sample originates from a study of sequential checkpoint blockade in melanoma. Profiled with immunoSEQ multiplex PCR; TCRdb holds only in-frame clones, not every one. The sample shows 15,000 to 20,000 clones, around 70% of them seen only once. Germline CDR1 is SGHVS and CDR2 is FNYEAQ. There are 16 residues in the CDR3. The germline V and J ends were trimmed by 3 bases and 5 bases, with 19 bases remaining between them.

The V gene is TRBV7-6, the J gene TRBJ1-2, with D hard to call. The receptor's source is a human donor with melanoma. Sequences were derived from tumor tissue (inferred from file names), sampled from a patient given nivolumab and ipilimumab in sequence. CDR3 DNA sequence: TGTGCCAGCAGCTTGCCGTTTGGTGTACAGCTGTATGGCTACACCTTC. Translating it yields CASSLPFGVQLYGYTF.